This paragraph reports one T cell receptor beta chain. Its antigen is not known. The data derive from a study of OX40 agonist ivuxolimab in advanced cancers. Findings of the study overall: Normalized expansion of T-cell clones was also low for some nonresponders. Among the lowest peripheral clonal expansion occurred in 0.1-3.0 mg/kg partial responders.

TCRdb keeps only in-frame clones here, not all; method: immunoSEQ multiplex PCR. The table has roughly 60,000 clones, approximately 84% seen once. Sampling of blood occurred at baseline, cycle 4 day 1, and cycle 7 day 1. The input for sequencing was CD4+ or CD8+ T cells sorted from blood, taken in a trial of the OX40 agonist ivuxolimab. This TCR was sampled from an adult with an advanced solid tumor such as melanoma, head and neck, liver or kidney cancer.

The CDR3 reads CASSPRGLSGANVLTF. DNA of the CDR3: TGTGCCAGTAGTCCCAGGGGGCTGTCTGGGGCCAACGTCCTGACTTTC. The chain is built from TRBV19 and TRBJ2-6; 8 positions agree with TRBD1. Trimming took 5 bases from V and 1 from J; bases not matched to a gene: 4. Germline loops: CDR1 LNHDA, CDR2 SQIVND (reference sequence). This CDR3 has 16 residues.